The source of this TCR beta chain is a study of response to subunit inactivated influenza vaccine. A single record per CDR3 protein comes from TCRdb applying MiXCR to the RT-PCR reads. The table has about 700,000 distinct CDR3 sequences, approximately 15% seen once. Between the trimmed V and J ends, which lost 10 bases and 4 bases, there was a span of 16 bases. This CDR3 has 13 amino acids. The V gene's germline CDR1 is KGHSH and CDR2 LQKENI. This clonotype was seen a handful of times. The chain links TRBV18 to TRBJ2-5; a possible D gene is TRBD2 (5 bases). The receptor comes from a man in his fifties or sixties who received an inactivated influenza vaccine. The sample was PBMCs from blood, taken around two weeks before vaccination. The CDR3 DNA reads TGTGCCACCAGGAGTCCCCGGGGAGAGACCCAGTACTTC. Protein product: CATRSPRGETQYF.